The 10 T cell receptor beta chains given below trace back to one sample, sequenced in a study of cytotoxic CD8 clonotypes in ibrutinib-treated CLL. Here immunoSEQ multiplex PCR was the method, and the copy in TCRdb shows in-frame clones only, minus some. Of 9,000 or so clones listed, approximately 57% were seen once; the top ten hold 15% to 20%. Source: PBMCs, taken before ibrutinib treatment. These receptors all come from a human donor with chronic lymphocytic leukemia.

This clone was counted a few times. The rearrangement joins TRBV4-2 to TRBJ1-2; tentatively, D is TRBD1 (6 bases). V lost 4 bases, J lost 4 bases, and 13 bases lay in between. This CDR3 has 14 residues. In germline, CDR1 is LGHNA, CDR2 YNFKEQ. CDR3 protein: CASSREQGTYGYTF. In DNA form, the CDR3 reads TGTGCCAGCAGCCGAGAACAGGGAACCTATGGCTACACCTTC.

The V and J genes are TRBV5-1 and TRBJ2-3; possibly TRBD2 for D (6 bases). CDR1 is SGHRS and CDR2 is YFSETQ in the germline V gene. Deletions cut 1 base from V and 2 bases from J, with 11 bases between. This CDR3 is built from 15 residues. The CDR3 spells CASSLSGRDTDTQYF. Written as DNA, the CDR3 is TGCGCCAGCAGCTTGTCCGGGAGAGACACAGATACGCAGTATTTT.

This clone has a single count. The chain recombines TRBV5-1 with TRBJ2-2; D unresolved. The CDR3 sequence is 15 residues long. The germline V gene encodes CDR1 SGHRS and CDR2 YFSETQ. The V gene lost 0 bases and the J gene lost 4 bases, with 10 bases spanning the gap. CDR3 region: CASSLAGPGTGELFF. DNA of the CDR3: TGCGCCAGCAGCTTGGCTGGACCCGGCACCGGGGAGCTGTTTTTT.

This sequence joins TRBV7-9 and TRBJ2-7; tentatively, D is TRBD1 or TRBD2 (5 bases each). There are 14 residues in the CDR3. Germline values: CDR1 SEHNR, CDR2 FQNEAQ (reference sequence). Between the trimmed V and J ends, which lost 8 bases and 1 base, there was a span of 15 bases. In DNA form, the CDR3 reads TGTGCCAGCCGTCCTTTGGGGACGTCCTACGAGCAGTACTTC. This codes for CASRPLGTSYEQYF.

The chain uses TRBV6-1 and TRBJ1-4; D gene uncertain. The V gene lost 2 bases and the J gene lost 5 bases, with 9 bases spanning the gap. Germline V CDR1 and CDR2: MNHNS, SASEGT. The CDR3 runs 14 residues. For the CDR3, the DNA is TGTGCCAGCAGTGAACAAGGGTTGAATGAAAAACTGTTTTTT. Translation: CASSEQGLNEKLFF.

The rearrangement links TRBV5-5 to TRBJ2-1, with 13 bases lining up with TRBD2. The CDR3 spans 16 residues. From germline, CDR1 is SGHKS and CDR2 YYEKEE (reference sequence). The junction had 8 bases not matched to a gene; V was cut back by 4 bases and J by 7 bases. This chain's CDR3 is CASSPERTSGSNEQFF. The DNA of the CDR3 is TGTGCCAGCAGCCCCGAACGGACTAGCGGGAGTAATGAGCAGTTCTTC.

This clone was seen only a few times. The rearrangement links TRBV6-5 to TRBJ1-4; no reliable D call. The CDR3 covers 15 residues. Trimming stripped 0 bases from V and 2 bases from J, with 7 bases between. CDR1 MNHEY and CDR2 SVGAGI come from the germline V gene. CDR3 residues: CASSYSGSTNEKLFF. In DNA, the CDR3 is TGTGCCAGCAGTTACTCCGGATCTACTAATGAAAAACTGTTTTTT.

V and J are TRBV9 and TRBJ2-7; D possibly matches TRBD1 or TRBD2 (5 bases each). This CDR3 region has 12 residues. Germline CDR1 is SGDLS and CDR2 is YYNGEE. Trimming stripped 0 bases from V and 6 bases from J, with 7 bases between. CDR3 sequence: CASSVDGAEQYF. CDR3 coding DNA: TGTGCCAGCAGCGTAGACGGGGCCGAGCAGTACTTC.

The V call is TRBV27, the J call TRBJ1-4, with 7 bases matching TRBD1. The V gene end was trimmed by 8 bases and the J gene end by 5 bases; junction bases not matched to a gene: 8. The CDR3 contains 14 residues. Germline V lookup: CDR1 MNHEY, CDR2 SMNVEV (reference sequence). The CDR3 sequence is CASPQTGQNEKLFF. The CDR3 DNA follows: TGTGCCAGCCCACAGACAGGGCAAAATGAAAAACTGTTTTTT. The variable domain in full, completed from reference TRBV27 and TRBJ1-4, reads EAQVTQNPRYLITVTGKKLTVTCSQNMNHEYMSWYRQDPGLGLRQIYYSMNVEVTDKGDVPEGYKVSRKEKRNFPLILESPSPNQTSLYFCASPQTGQNEKLFFGSGTQLSVL.

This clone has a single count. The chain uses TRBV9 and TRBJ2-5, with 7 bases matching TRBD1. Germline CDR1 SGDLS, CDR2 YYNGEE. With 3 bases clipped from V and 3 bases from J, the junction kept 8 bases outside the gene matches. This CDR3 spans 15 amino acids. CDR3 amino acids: CASSARDRVKETQYF. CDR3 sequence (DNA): TGTGCCAGCAGCGCTAGAGACAGGGTCAAAGAGACCCAGTACTTC.